This T cell receptor beta chain came from a study of shared clonotypes between healthy human individuals (dated by TCRdb to 2019 to 2021). Study-wide context: A few men and two women, aged 18 to 49 years, made up the cohort. Per donor, leukapheresis produced somewhere between about 0.94 and 10 billion PBMCs. To increase sequencing depth and limit assay-specific biases, TCR repertoire library preparation and sequencing were carried out by different laboratories using diverse techniques. To estimate repertoire size and how much clonotype sharing occurs between individuals, the study deeply sequenced the blood TCR repertoires of roughly 5 healthy adults.

Healthy HIV-negative adults with no recently reported acute infections or vaccinations were included as donors. Every donor was a Caucasian adult living in Nashville, Tennessee, USA. For unsorted samples, 80 million to 100 million PBMCs were counted, and genomic DNA was extracted using the QIAamp DNA Blood Mini kit. Blood was collected by leukapheresis, and PBMCs were isolated by Ficoll-Histopaque density gradient centrifugation and then cryopreserved in liquid nitrogen vapor phase. The paper's findings and limits, for the study overall: The small number of donors limited the genetic and exposure-history diversity represented. Pairwise subsampling indicated that sequencing depth was expected to affect the degree of clonotype sharing among donors. Sampling was limited to blood, and TCR repertoires in tissue likely differ from TCR repertoires in blood.

With regard to this clone: Its antigen is unknown. Base qualities are not recorded, but no much larger clone differs from it by a single base.

TCR CDR3 regions were amplified from genomic DNA by multiplex PCR using the deep immunoSEQ assay. Extracted genomic DNA from each cell subset was distributed evenly across all wells of several immunoSEQ 96-well plates, and each plate was treated as a replicate. For unsorted PBMC, around 330 ng genomic DNA, equal to approximately 30,000 T cell genomes, was loaded into each replicate PCR. Genomic DNA from unsorted PBMC was sequenced over ten immunoSEQ deep assay plates. Purified libraries were measured with a Qubit 3.0 fluorometer, size-checked on a Bioanalyzer 2100, and measured again with the KAPA Library Quantification kit. Every immunoSEQ 96-well plate was sequenced on a dedicated single-read 150-cycle Illumina NextSeq 550 flow cell. Per the source publication's procedure: Because the immunoSEQ output held only junctional sequences and lacked quality scores, the filtering could not match the filtering applied to full-length reads. Sequences were annotated with PyIR, a Python wrapper for IgBLAST v1.9, using IMGT germline references to assign V/J genes and CDR3. Reads were filtered out if the reads had weak V/J assignments (E-value above 1e-6), no CDR3, stop codons, out-of-frame junctions, or ambiguous translated residues. V3J clonotypes were defined as sequences sharing the same inferred V gene, J gene, and CDR3 amino acid sequence. The percentage overlap between two repertoires was calculated by dividing the number of shared unique clonotypes by the size of the smaller repertoire. Repertoire richness was assessed with RTK rarefaction, the Chao1 estimator, and Recon v2.1 estimates of unobserved clonotypes. What TCRdb holds here is the immuneACCESS table cut down to in-frame rearrangements. Part of the clones is not present; checked against another copy, under half of the missing clones reflect an unresolved V gene, and the others are unexplained. V and J calls and clone size are those listed in that table; D and trimming were worked out from the DNA. The sample profile shows nearly 500,000 clones; about three quarters of them were found once. The ten largest clones add up to under 15% of the sample.

From its cysteine to its phenylalanine, the CDR3 spans 14 amino acids. The retained sequence is limited to the CDR3, 42 bases, with the frame set at the first base. Trimming removed 6 bases from V and 7 bases from J; the gene matches leave 11 bases unexplained. Sequences MNHNS (CDR1) and SASEGT (CDR2) are obtained from the germline V gene. The chain couples TRBV6-1 to TRBJ2-7; 8 bases in between match TRBD2. The sequence was collected from a woman in her thirties or forties in good health. Some clones in this sample may be carry-over from other donors' samples. The sample was PBMCs. For the CDR3, the sequence is CASSRSSGSWEQYF. Read as DNA, the sequence is TGTGCCAGCAGCCGGAGCAGCGGGAGTTGGGAGCAGTACTTC.